This TCR beta chain was identified during a study of OX40 agonist ivuxolimab in advanced cancers. As for this clone: As yet, its antigen is unknown.

The CDR3 runs 13 residues. CDR1 is MNHNS and CDR2 is SASEGT in the germline V gene. The V gene lost 6 bases and the J gene lost 1 base, with 10 bases spanning the gap. General study results and limits: Normalized T-cell clonal expansion was also low in a subset of nonresponders. Patients with a partial response at 0.1-3.0 mg/kg had among the lowest clonal expansion. Within 6 weeks, CD4+ and CD8+ blood T cells expanded clonally at 0.1 to 3.0 mg/kg.

Assay: immunoSEQ multiplex PCR; the TCRdb copy retains only in-frame clones and omits some. The profile shows tens of thousands of clones, about 90% of them singletons. The receptor comes from an adult with an advanced solid tumor such as melanoma, head and neck, liver or kidney cancer. The input for sequencing was CD4+ or CD8+ T cells sorted from blood, taken in a trial of the OX40 agonist ivuxolimab. The rearrangement uses TRBV6-1 and TRBJ2-7; no clear D gene. The DNA of the CDR3 is TGTGCCAGCAGATTGACACATTCCTACGAGCAGTACTTC. Translated: CASRLTHSYEQYF.